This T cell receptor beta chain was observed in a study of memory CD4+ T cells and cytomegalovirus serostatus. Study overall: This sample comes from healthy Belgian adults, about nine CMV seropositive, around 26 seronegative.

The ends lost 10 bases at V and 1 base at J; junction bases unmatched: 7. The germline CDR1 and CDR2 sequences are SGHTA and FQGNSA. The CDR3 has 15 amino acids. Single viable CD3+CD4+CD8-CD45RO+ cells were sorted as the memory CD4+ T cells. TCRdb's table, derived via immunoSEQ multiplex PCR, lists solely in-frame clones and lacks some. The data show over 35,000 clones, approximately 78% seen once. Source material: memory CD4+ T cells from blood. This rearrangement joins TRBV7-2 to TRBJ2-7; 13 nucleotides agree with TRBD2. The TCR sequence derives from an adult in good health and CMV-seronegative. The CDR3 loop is CATRTSGGVSYEQYF. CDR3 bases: TGTGCCACCAGGACTAGCGGGGGTGTGTCCTACGAGCAGTACTTC.